This T cell receptor beta chain was identified in a study of beta chain features in type 1 diabetes. Broader study findings: Moderate but significant shortening of TCRB CDR3s was recorded in all four CD4+ subsets from Type 1 diabetes patients. HLA effects on TCRB rearrangement stayed unresolved here.

In the case of this clone: The target antigen is unknown.

Expressed TCRB transcripts were sequenced after all isolated RNA was converted to cDNA. Only in-frame clones appear in the TCRdb table, and some are missing; sequencing was by immunoSEQ multiplex PCR. The repertoire consists of 120,000 to 150,000 clones, with roughly an eighth occurring once and the leading ten covering roughly 1.4%. V was clipped by 5 bases and J by 0 bases, with 4 bases between them. CDR1 and CDR2 (germline): SGHVS, FQNEAQ. CDR3 length: 12 amino acids. V gene TRBV7-8 combines with J gene TRBJ1-2, with unresolved D. The sequenced material came from central memory CD4+ T cells from blood. The sequence was collected from a young man with type 1 diabetes. Written as DNA, the CDR3 is TGTGCCAGCAGCACAGCTAACTATGGCTACACCTTC. Translation: CASSTANYGYTF.